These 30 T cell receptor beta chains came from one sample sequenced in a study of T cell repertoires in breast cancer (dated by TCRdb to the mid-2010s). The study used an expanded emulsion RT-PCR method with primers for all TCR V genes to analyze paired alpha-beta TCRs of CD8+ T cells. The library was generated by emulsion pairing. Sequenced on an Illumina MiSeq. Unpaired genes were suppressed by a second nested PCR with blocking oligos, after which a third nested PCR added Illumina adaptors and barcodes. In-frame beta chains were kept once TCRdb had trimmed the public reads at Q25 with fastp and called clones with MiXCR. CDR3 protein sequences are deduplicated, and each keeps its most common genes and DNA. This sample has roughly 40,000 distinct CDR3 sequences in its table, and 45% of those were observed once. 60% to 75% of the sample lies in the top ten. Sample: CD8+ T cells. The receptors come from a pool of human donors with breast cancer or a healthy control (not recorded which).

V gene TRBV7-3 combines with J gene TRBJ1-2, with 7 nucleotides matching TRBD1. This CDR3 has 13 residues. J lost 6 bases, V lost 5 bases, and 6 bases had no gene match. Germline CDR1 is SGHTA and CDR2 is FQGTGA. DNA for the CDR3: TGTGCCAGCAGCGCCCGAGGACAGGATGGCTACACCTTC. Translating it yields CASSARGQDGYTF.

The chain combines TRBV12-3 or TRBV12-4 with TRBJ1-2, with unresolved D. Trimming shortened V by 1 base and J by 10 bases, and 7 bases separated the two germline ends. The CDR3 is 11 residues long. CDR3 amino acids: CASSLGGLYTF. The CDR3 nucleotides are TGTGCCAGCAGTTTAGGTGGGCTCTACACCTTC.

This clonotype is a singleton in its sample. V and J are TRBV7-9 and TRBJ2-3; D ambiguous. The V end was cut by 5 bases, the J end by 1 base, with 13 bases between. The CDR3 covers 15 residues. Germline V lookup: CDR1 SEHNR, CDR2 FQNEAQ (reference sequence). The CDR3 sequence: CASSITESGTDTQYF. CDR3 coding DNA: TGTGCCAGCAGCATCACAGAGTCTGGCACAGATACGCAGTATTTT.

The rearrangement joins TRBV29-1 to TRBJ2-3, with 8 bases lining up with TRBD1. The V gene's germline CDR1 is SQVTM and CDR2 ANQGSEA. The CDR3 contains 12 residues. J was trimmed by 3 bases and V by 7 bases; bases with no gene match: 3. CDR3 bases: TGCAGCGGGACAGGGCCTACAGATACGCAGTATTTT. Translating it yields CSGTGPTDTQYF.

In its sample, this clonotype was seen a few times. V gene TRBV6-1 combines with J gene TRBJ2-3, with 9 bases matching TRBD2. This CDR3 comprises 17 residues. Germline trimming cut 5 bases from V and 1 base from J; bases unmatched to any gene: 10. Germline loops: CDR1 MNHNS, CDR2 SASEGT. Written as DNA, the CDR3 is TGTGCCAGCAGTCCCACCCTTGAGCGGGAGGGCACAGATACGCAGTATTTT. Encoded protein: CASSPTLEREGTDTQYF.

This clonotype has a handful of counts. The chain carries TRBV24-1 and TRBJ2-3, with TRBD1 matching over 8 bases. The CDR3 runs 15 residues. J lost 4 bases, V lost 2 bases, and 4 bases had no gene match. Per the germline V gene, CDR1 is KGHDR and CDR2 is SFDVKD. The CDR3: CATSDSRQGSDTQYF. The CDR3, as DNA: TGTGCCACCAGTGATTCCCGACAGGGGTCAGATACGCAGTATTTT.

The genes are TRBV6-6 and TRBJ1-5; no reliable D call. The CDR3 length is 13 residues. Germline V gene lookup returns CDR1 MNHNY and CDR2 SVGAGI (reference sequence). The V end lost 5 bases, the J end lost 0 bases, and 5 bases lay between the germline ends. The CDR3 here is CASSVFSNQPQHF. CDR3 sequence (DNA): TGTGCCAGCAGTGTGTTTAGCAATCAGCCCCAGCATTTT.

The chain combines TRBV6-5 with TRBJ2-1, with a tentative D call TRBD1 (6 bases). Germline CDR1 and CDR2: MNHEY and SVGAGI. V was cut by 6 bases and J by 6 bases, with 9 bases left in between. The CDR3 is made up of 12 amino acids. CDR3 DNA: TGTGCCAGCAGAAGGGGGAGCAATGAGCAGTTCTTC. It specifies CASRRGSNEQFF.

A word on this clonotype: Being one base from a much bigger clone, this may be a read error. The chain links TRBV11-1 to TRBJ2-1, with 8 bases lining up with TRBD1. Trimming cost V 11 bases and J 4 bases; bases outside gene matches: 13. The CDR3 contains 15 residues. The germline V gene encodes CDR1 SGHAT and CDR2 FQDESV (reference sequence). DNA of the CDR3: TGTGCCGGCGAAGACCAGGGGGCACGTTACAATGAGCAGTTCTTC. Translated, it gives CAGEDQGARYNEQFF.

For the CDR3, the DNA is TGTGCCAGCAGCTTAGATGGGGGAGCCGAGCAGTACTTC. The encoded protein is CASSLDGGAEQYF. The rearrangement links TRBV11-3 to TRBJ2-7; D might be TRBD1 or TRBD2, each matching 5 bases. Germline CDR1 and CDR2: SGHNT and YENEEA. The CDR3 runs to 13 residues. Trimming cost V 0 bases and J 6 bases, with 9 bases left between them.

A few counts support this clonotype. DNA for the CDR3: TGTGCCAGCACTCCGGACAGGGTAGAGACCCAGTACTTC. Residues: CASTPDRVETQYF. This rearrangement joins TRBV6-2 or TRBV6-3 to TRBJ2-5; 8 nucleotides align to TRBD1. V dropped 7 bases and J dropped 4; count of bases not matched to a gene: 5. There are 13 residues in the CDR3. Germline CDR1 and CDR2: MNHEY and SVGEGT.

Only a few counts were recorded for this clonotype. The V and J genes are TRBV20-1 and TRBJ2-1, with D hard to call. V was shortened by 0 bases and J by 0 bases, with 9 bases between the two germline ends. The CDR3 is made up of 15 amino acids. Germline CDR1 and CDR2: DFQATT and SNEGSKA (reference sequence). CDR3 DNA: TGCAGTGCTAGAGATTTCGGCACCTCCTACAATGAGCAGTTCTTC. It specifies CSARDFGTSYNEQFF.

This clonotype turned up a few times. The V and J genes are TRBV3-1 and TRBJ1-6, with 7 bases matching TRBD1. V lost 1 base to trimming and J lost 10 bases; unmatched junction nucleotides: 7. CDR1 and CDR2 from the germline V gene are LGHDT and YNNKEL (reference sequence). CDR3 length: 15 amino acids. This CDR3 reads CASSQGQGELSPLHF. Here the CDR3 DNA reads TGTGCCAGCAGCCAAGGACAGGGAGAGTTGTCACCCCTCCACTTT.

As DNA, the CDR3 is TGTGCCAGCCGGGACCCCACGAACACCGGGGAGCTGTTTTTT. It translates to CASRDPTNTGELFF. The chain carries TRBV6-1 and TRBJ2-2; D is tentatively TRBD1 or TRBD2 (5 bases each). The germline CDR1 and CDR2 sequences are MNHNS and SASEGT. The CDR3 spans 14 residues. V dropped 8 bases and J dropped 0 bases, with 10 bases sitting between them.

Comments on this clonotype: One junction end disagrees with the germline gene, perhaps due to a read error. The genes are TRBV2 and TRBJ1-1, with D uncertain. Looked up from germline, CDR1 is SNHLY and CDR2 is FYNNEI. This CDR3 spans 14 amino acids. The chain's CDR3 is CTSSEAVMNTEAFF. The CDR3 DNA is TGTACCAGCAGTGAAGCGGTGATGAACACTGAAGCTTTCTTT.

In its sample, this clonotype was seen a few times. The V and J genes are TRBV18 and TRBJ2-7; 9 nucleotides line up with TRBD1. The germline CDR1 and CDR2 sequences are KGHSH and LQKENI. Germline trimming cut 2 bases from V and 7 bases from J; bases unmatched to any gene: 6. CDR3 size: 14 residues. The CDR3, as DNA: TGTGCCAGCTCACCAACAGGGGGCCTGGGGGAGCAGTACTTC. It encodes CASSPTGGLGEQYF.

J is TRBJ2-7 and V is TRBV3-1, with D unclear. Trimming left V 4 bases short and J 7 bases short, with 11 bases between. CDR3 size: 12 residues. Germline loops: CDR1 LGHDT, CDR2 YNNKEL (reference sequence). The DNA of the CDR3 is TGTGCCAGCAGCCCCCGACCCGGGGAGCAGTACTTC. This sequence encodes CASSPRPGEQYF.

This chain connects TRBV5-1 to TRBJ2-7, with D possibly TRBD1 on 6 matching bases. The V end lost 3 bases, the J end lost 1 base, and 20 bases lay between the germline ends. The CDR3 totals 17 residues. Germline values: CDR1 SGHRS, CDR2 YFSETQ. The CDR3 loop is CASSSNLVDSRSYEQYF. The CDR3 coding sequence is TGCGCCAGCAGCTCTAACTTAGTGGACAGCAGGTCCTACGAGCAGTACTTC.

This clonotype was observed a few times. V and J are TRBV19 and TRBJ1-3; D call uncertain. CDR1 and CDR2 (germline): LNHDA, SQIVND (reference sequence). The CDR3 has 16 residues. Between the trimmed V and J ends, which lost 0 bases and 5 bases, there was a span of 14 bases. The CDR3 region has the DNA TGTGCCAGTAGTATAGACTTCAGGACTTACCGAAACACCATATATTTT. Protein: CASSIDFRTYRNTIYF.

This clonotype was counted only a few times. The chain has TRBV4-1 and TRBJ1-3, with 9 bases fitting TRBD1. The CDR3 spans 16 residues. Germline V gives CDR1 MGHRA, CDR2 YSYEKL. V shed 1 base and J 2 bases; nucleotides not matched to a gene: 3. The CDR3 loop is CASSQGGQGTGNTIYF. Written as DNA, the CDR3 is TGCGCCAGCAGCCAAGGAGGACAGGGGACTGGAAACACCATATATTTT.

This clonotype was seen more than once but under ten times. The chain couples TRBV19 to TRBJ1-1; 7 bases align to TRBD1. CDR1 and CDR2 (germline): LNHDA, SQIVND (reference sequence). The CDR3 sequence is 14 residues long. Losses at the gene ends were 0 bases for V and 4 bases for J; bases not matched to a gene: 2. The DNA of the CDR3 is TGTGCCAGTAGTATAGATCCAGGGGGCACTGAAGCTTTCTTT. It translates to CASSIDPGGTEAFF.

CDR3 sequence reads: CSVVSWGYGNTEAFF. CDR3 DNA sequence: TGCAGCGTTGTAAGTTGGGGGTACGGGAACACTGAAGCTTTCTTT. The chain employs TRBV29-1 and TRBJ1-1, with D possibly being TRBD1 (5 bases). CDR1 is SQVTM and CDR2 is ANQGSEA in the germline V gene. There are 15 residues in the CDR3. The V gene lost 4 bases and the J gene lost 1 base, with 16 bases spanning the gap.

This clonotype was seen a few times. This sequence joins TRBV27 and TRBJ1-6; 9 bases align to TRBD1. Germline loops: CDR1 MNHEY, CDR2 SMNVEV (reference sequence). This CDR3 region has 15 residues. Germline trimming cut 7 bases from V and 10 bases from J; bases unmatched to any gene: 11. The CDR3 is CASKFAGQGGSPLHF. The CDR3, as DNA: TGTGCCAGCAAATTCGCGGGACAGGGAGGATCACCCCTCCACTTT.

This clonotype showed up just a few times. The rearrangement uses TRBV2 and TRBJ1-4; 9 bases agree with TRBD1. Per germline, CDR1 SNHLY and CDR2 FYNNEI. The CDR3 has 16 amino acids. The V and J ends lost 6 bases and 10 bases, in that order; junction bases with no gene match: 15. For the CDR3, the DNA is TGTGCCAGCAGCTCGCTACCGGGACAGGGTCCCGGAAAACTGTTTTTT. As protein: CASSSLPGQGPGKLFF.

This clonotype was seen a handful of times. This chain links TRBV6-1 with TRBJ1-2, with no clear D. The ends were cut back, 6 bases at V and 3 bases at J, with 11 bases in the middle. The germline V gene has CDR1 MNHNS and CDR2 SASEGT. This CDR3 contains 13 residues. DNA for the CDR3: TGTGCCAGCAGAGCCGGGCCTTACTATGGCTACACCTTC. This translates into CASRAGPYYGYTF.

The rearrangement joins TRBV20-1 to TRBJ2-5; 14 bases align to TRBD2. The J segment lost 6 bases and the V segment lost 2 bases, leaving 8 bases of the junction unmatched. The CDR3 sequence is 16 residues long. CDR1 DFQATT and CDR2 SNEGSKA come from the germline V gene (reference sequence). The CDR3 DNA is TGCAGTGCTAGATCCAAGACTAGCGGGGGGGGGCAGACCCAGTACTTC. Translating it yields CSARSKTSGGGQTQYF.

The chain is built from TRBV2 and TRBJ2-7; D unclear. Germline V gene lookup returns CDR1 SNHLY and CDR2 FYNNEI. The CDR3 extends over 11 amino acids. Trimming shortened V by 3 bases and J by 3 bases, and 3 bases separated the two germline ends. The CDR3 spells CASSDNYEQYF. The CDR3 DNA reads TGTGCCAGCAGTGACAACTACGAGCAGTACTTC.

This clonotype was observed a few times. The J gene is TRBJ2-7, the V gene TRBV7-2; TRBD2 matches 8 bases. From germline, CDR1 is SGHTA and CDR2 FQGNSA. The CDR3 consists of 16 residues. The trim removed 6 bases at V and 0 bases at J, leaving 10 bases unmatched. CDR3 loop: CASSLSRGGDSYEQYF. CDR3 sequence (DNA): TGTGCCAGCAGTCTGTCCCGGGGGGGGGACTCCTACGAGCAGTACTTC.

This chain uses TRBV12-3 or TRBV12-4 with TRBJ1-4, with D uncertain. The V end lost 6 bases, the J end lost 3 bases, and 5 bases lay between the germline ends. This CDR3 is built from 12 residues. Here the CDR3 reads CASSSPNEKLFF. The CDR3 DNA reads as TGTGCCAGCAGCTCTCCTAATGAAAAACTGTTTTTT.

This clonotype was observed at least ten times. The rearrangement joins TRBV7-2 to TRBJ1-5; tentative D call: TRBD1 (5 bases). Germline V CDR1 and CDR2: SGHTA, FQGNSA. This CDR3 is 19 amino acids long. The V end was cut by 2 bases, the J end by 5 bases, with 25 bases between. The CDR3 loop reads CASSLRGLKSIVVDQPQHF. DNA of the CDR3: TGTGCCAGCAGCTTACGGGGACTCAAAAGCATAGTGGTGGATCAGCCCCAGCATTTT.